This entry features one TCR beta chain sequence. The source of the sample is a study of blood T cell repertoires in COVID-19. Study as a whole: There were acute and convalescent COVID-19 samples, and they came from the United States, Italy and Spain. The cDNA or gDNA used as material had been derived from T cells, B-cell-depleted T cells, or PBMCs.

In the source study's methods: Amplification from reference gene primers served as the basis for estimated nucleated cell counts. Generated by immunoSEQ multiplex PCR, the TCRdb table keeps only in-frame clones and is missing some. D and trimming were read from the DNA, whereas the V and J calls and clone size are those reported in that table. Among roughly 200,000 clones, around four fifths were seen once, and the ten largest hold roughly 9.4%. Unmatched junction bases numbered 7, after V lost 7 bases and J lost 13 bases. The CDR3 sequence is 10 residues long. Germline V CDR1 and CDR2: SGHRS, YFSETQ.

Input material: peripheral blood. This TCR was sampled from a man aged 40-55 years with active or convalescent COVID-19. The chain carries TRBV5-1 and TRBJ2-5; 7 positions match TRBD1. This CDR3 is CASGTGARYF. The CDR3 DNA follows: TGCGCCAGCGGAACAGGGGCCCGGTACTTC. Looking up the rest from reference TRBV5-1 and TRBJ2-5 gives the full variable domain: KAGVTQTPRYLIKTRGQQVTLSCSPISGHRSVSWYQQTPGQGLQFLFEYFSETQRNKGNFPGRFSGRQFSNSRSEMNVSTLELGDSALYLCASGTGARYFGPGTRLLVL.